The table lists the clone carrying this TCR beta chain with a few counts. Its antigen is currently unknown. This CDR3 has 14 amino acids. Trimming removed 3 bases from V and 5 bases from J, with 14 bases in between. Per germline, CDR1 MGHDK and CDR2 SYGVNS. Staining for CD45RO/CCR7/CD25/CD127/CD95/CD27 allowed sorting of CD4+ naive, central memory, regulatory and stem cell-like memory cells. TCRB transcripts that were expressed got sequenced, as all of the isolated RNA had been reverse transcribed. The data were produced by immunoSEQ multiplex PCR, yet TCRdb's version contains in-frame clones alone and is incomplete. This table holds some 500,000 clones, about 10% found once. The data stem from a study of beta chain features in type 1 diabetes. Broader study findings: The study found fewer insertions and more deletions at VDJ junctions in type 1 diabetes patients. In these data, an HLA type influence on TCRB rearrangement remained unresolved. The naive, central memory and Treg TCRB repertoires looked more alike in patients than they did in healthy donors.

J is TRBJ2-7 and V is TRBV25-1; no definite D call. Sequencing input: naive CD4+ T cells from blood. The sequence was collected from a young woman in good health. The CDR3 DNA sequence: TGTGCCAGCAGTGATCGACCCAAACTTAACGAGCAGTACTTC. It is translated as CASSDRPKLNEQYF.